This T cell receptor (beta chain) was found in a study of regulatory and conventional T cells in RAG deficiency. Germline V gene data show CDR1 as SGHRS and CDR2 as YFSETQ. V was trimmed by 0 bases and J by 7 bases, leaving 8 bases between them. This CDR3 is built from 13 residues. Genomic DNA came from blood conventional CD4+ T cells gated CD25-low CD127-high. General study findings and limits: Omenn CD25-high CD127-low cells may be activated cells, not true Tregs.

The table came from immunoSEQ multiplex PCR; TCRdb's copy has only in-frame clones and leaves some out. The data hold more than 40,000 clones, with 75% to 90% observed a single time. Details on this clone: Its antigen is unknown.

The same data also went into a second study, on regulatory T cells. This second report adds: Primers: 52 TRBV forward and 13 TRBJ reverse.

The chain is built from TRBV5-1 and TRBJ1-3; D unresolved. Sequences were obtained from CD4+ effector T cells sorted from blood. This clonotype was sampled from a human donor in good health. The DNA for the CDR3 is TGCGCCAGCAGCTTGGGGGGTAGGAACACCATATATTTT. Encoded protein: CASSLGGRNTIYF.